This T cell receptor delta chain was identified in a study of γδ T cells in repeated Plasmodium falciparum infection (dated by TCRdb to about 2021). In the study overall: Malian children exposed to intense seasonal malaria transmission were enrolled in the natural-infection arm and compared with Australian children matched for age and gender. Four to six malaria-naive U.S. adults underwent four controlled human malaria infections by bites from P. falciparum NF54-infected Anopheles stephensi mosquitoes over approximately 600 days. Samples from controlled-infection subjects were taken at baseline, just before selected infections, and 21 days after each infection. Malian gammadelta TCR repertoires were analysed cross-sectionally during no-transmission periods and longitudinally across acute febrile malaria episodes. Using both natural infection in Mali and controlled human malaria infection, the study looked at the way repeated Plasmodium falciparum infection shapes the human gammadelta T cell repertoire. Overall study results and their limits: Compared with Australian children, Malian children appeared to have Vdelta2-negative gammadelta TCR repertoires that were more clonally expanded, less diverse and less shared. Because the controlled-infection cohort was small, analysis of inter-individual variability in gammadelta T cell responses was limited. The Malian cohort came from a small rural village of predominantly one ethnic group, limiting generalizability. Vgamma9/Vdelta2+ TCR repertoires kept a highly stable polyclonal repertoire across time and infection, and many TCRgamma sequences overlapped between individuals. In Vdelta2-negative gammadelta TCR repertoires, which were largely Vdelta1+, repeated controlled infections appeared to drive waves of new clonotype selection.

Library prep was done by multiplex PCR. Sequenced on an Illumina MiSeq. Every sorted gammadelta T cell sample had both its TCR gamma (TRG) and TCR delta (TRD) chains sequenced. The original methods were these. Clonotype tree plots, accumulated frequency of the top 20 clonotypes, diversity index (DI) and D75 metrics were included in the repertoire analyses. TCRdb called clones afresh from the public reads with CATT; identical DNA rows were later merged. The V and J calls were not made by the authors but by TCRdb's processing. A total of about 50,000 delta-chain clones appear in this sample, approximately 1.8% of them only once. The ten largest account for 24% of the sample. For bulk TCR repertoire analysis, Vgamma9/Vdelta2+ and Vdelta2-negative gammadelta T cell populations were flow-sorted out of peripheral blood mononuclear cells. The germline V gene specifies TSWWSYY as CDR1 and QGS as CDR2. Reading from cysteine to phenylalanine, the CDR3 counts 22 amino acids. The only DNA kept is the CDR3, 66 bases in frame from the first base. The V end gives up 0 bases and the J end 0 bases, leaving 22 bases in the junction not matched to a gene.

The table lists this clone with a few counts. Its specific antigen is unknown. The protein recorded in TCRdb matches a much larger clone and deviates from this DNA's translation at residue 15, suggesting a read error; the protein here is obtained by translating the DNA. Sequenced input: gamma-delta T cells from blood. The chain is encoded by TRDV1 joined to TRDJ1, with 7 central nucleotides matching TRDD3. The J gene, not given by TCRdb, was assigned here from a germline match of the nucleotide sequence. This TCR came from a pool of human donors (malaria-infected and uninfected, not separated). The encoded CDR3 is CALGELKWYEGTGDPYTDKLIF. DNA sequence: TGTGCTCTTGGGGAACTAAAGTGGTACGAAGGTACTGGGGACCCGTACACCGATAAACTCATCTTT.